This is a list of T cell receptor beta chains from one sample in a study of T-cell reconstitution after alpha-beta-depleted transplantation in children. One entry per CDR3 protein, called by TCRdb with MiXCR from the PCR reads. This sample carries some 840,000 distinct CDR3 sequences, under 20% of them seen once, and the ten largest clones take roughly 5%. The source material was PBMCs, mostly from graft donor cells, sampled 360 days after TCRalphabeta/CD19-depleted stem cell transplant. Receptors originate from a male patient between 5 and 17 years old who had a stem cell transplant for acute lymphoblastic leukemia, so the T cells may come from the graft donor. The conserved cysteine and the conserved F or W are not part of the CDR3 here. Where a row states a size, it is once, few, many or the class of an expanded clone; other rows omit it.

clone size,J gene,V gene,CDR3 protein
few,TRBJ2-5,TRBV20-1,SFLAVQETQY
NA,TRBJ2-7,TRBV13,ASSFGGGSFYEQY
few,TRBJ2-3,TRBV3-1,ASSHRTGITDTQY
few,TRBJ1-2,TRBV5-1,ASSSGPTGTRYGYT
few,TRBJ1-1,TRBV5-1,ASSPGGGYFTEAF
NA,TRBJ2-3,TRBV27,ASSLILEGLTDTQY
NA,TRBJ2-1,TRBV11-2,ASSSSRNEQF
few,TRBJ1-2,TRBV7-3,ASSLTWQSGYT
NA,TRBJ2-7,TRBV12-3/TRBV12-4,ASSPSSVSFGEQY
many,TRBJ1-2,TRBV13,ASSFNYGYT
few,TRBJ2-7,TRBV9,ASSVEAGNSYEQY
NA,TRBJ2-7,TRBV5-1,ASSLDGGASGSYEQY
many,TRBJ2-1,TRBV5-1,ASSLLAGDSYNEQF
many,TRBJ1-3,TRBV4-1,ASSQVGGRRNTIY
NA,TRBJ2-3,TRBV5-1,ASRDPEPIQAQY
few,TRBJ2-1,TRBV7-6,ASSPWTGGSYNEQF
NA,TRBJ2-1,TRBV9,ASSVAGLAGNEQF
NA,TRBJ2-1,TRBV6-5,ASSSVNQDEQF
NA,TRBJ2-5,TRBV9,ASSGGLAGGGDKETQY
NA,TRBJ2-4,TRBV20-1,SAIVGGNIQY
many,TRBJ2-3,TRBV6-5,ASSYGLNTDTQY
many,TRBJ2-7,TRBV10-3,AIREGPRGSYEQY
many,TRBJ1-5,TRBV5-1,ASSLGPGVNQPQH
few,TRBJ2-2,TRBV11-1,ASSLPPDGELF
NA,TRBJ2-7,TRBV10-3,AISDGTSGTYEQY
few,TRBJ2-2,TRBV7-6,ASSLTTGTSGAGELF
NA,TRBJ2-7,TRBV7-8,ASSLPLTGNEQY
few,TRBJ2-1,TRBV20-1,SATSNEQF
few,TRBJ2-3,TRBV20-1,SARDGGLAGGSNTDTQY
few,TRBJ2-5,TRBV10-3,ATGTGPGQETQY
NA,TRBJ2-3,TRBV6-1,ASSEALGLAAQY
few,TRBJ2-3,TRBV5-1,ASSEGLGGADTQY
NA,TRBJ2-6,TRBV29-1,GSDSGANVLT
few,TRBJ2-6,TRBV29-1,SVEGQGASNSGANVLT
NA,TRBJ2-7,TRBV7-9,ASSHHPGHYEQY
NA,TRBJ2-2,TRBV12-3/TRBV12-4,ARPLFAGGAAGELF
NA,TRBJ2-1,TRBV5-6,ASSLEAGRFYNEQF
NA,TRBJ1-5,TRBV12-3/TRBV12-4,ASSLAGRGNQPQH
NA,TRBJ2-3,TRBV24-1,ATSEPWTSGMSDTQY
NA,TRBJ2-3,TRBV11-2,ASSFIRDTDTQY
many,TRBJ2-7,TRBV27,ASSFWGGLYEQY
few,TRBJ1-2,TRBV5-1,ASSQPGQAYGYT
few,TRBJ2-1,TRBV29-1,SAERGTVDEQF
NA,TRBJ2-1,TRBV29-1,SVVLAEYNEQF
few,TRBJ1-6,TRBV7-9,ASSAPGYSYNSPLH
NA,TRBJ2-7,TRBV11-2,ASSLEGGTSYEQY
few,TRBJ2-1,TRBV7-9,ASSSYRGSSYNEQF
NA,TRBJ2-1,TRBV3-1,ASSLLAKVYNEQF
few,TRBJ2-7,TRBV5-1,ASSFSPGVKADEQY
few,TRBJ1-5,TRBV6-1,ASSEETYSNQPQH
NA,TRBJ2-5,TRBV6-1,ASSGVYSRETQY
few,TRBJ2-7,TRBV18,ASSPPGLAGPREQY
few,TRBJ2-7,TRBV7-9,ASSFTGGTYEQY
few,TRBJ2-7,TRBV10-3,AIKDSGYEQY
few,TRBJ2-1,TRBV9,ASSVGVSGSDTEQF
NA,TRBJ2-2,TRBV20-1,SAAGLVTGELF
few,TRBJ2-5,TRBV18,ASSPGSRGQETQY
few,TRBJ1-5,TRBV5-1,ASSAGQGVEPQH
NA,TRBJ2-5,TRBV30,AWSVLEAGRLKTQY